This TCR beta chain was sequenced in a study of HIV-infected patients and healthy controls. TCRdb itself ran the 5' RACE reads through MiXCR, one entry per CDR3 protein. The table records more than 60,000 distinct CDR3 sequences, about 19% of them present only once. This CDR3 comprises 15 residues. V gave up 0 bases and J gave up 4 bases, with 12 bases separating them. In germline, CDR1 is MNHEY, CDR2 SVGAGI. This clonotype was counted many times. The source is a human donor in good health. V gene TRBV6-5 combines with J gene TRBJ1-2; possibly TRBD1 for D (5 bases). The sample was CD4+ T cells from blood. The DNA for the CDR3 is TGTGCCAGCAGTTACTCCCGGGCAGGGCCCTATGGCTACACCTTC. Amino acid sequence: CASSYSRAGPYGYTF.